A selection of T cell receptor beta chains follows, all from one sample in a study of cytomegalovirus exposure and HLA in healthy donors. TCRdb's copy holds only in-frame clones and misses some; the assay was immunoSEQ multiplex PCR. The sample table sets out 110,000 to 150,000 clones. Sample: PBMCs. Receptors originate from a man aged 35 to 55 in good health and CMV-seronegative. CDR3s include the opening cysteine and the closing phenylalanine or tryptophan. The order of the fields is J gene, D gene, V gene, CDR3 DNA, CDR3 protein. The D gene is left open where the match is weak.

TRBJ1-2,NA,TRBV6-1,TGTGCCAGCAGTGAAACAGCTAACTATGGCTACACCTTC,CASSETANYGYTF
TRBJ2-7,TRBD1,TRBV7-2,TGTGCCAGCAGCTTAGTGGGTCAGGGGGCCCCCGAGCAGTACTTC,CASSLVGQGAPEQYF
TRBJ2-3,NA,TRBV11-2,TGTGCCAGCAGCTTGGGAGGGGGAACAGATACGCAGTATTTT,CASSLGGGTDTQYF
TRBJ2-5,NA,TRBV5-6,TGTGCCAGCAGCCTTGGACTTGCCCGGGGTGGCGAGACCCAGTACTTC,CASSLGLARGGETQYF
TRBJ2-7,NA,TRBV28,TGTGCCAGCAGTTTGGGCAGATTGGGGCAGTACTTC,CASSLGRLGQYF
TRBJ2-2,TRBD1,TRBV6-6,TGTGCCAGCAGCTGGGGACAGGGTACCGGGGAGCTGTTTTTT,CASSWGQGTGELFF
TRBJ1-1,NA,TRBV29-1,TGCAGCGTTGGGGAGGGGCTTGAAGCTTTCTTT,CSVGEGLEAFF
TRBJ1-2,NA,TRBV7-2,TGTGCCAGCAGCTGGGGACTTAACTATGGCTACACCTTC,CASSWGLNYGYTF
TRBJ2-3,TRBD2,TRBV6-1,TGTGCCACCAAAAGGCTAGCGGGGGGCACAGATACGCAGTATTTT,CATKRLAGGTDTQYF
TRBJ2-3,TRBD2,TRBV6-6,TGTGCCAGCAGTTACACCGGGGGGTTCACAGATACGCAGTATTTT,CASSYTGGFTDTQYF
TRBJ1-5,NA,TRBV2,TGTGCCAGCAGCCAAGGGGTGGGGACCCAGCATTTT,CASSQGVGTQHF
TRBJ1-1,NA,TRBV28,TGTGCCAGCAGTTTATCGCGGGGTTTAACTGAAGCTTTCTTT,CASSLSRGLTEAFF
TRBJ1-1,TRBD1,TRBV7-2,TGTGCCAGTTCACTCCTAGGACAGGGATACACTGAAGCTTTCTTT,CASSLLGQGYTEAFF
TRBJ2-3,TRBD1,TRBV7-3,TGTGCCAGCAGCCCCCGGACAGGTGGGGCAGATACGCAGTATTTT,CASSPRTGGADTQYF
TRBJ1-1,TRBD1,TRBV4-1,TGCGCCAGCAGCCCTAGGACAGGGTTGAACACTGAAGCTTTCTTT,CASSPRTGLNTEAFF
TRBJ2-3,NA,TRBV7-3,TGTGCCAGCAGCTTTGGGGGGGGGCAAAAAGATATGCAGTATTTT,CASSFGGGQKDMQYF
TRBJ1-1,NA,TRBV5-1,TGCGCCACCAGAAACCCTTTGCGGGGCACTGAAGCTTTCTTT,CATRNPLRGTEAFF
TRBJ2-6,NA,TRBV7-2,TGTGCCAGCAGCTTACAGGGAATGGGGGCCAACGTCCTGACTTTC,CASSLQGMGANVLTF
TRBJ1-2,NA,TRBV5-1,TGCGCCAGCAGCTCGGGGGATTGGAATGGCTACACCTTC,CASSSGDWNGYTF
TRBJ2-7,TRBD2,TRBV7-2,TGTGCCAGCAGCCCCTTAGCGGGGTCCTACGAGCAGTACTTC,CASSPLAGSYEQYF
TRBJ2-3,NA,TRBV11-2,TGTGCCAGCAGCACGTACAGGGAGAGGAAGAGGACAGATACGCAGTATTTT,CASSTYRERKRTDTQYF
TRBJ1-5,NA,TRBV18,TGTGCCAGCACATCAACGGGAGGGAATCAGCCCCAGCATTTT,CASTSTGGNQPQHF
TRBJ1-3,NA,TRBV27,TGTGCCAGCAGTTCCTCCGGGACACCGGGAAACACCATATATTTT,CASSSSGTPGNTIYF
TRBJ1-3,NA,TRBV6-6,TGTGCCAGCAGCCGTACAGGGACTGGAAACACCATATATTTT,CASSRTGTGNTIYF
TRBJ1-2,TRBD1,TRBV2,TGTGCCAGCAGTGATGGGGGACAGAACTATGGCTACACCTTC,CASSDGGQNYGYTF
TRBJ2-1,NA,TRBV6-6,TGTGCCAGCAGTCCCACCGGCGGGCTGGGGAATGAGCAGTTCTTC,CASSPTGGLGNEQFF
TRBJ2-7,TRBD1,TRBV6-1,TGTGCCAGCCTTGGGGACAGGGAATACGAGCAGTACTTC,CASLGDREYEQYF
TRBJ1-6,NA,TRBV4-2,TGTGCCAGCAGCGATCCAAGCGCGGGCGGAATAGCACCCCTCCACTTT,CASSDPSAGGIAPLHF
TRBJ1-1,NA,TRBV5-5,TGTGCCAGCAGCTTGGGTAATCGACAGAACGAAGCTTTCTTT,CASSLGNRQNEAFF
TRBJ2-1,TRBD2,TRBV11-1,TGTGCCAGCAGCCCTACCCCCAGCGGGGGGCCGTACAATGAGCAGTTCTTC,CASSPTPSGGPYNEQFF
TRBJ2-5,TRBD1,TRBV11-2,TGTGCCAGCAGCTCAGGGGGCAGGGCGGAGACCCAGTACTTC,CASSSGGRAETQYF
TRBJ1-1,NA,TRBV4-1,TGCGCCAGCAGCCAACGGGACACCTCTAACACTGAAGCTTTCTTT,CASSQRDTSNTEAFF
TRBJ2-1,NA,TRBV9,TGTGCCAGCAGCGGTCTGGGAGACAATGAGCAGTTCTTC,CASSGLGDNEQFF
TRBJ2-3,TRBD1,TRBV29-1,TGCAGCGCTTGGACAGGGTTAGGAGATACGCAGTATTTT,CSAWTGLGDTQYF
TRBJ2-5,TRBD2,TRBV4-1,TGCGCCAGCAGCCCGGGACTAGCGGTTCCAGAGACCCAGTACTTC,CASSPGLAVPETQYF
TRBJ1-3,NA,TRBV28,TGTGCCAGCTATCTCGGCTCTGGAAACACCATATATTTT,CASYLGSGNTIYF
TRBJ1-2,NA,TRBV4-1,TGCGCCAGCAGCCAAGAGTCGGGTCTCTCCTATGGCTACACCTTC,CASSQESGLSYGYTF
TRBJ2-1,NA,TRBV6-1,TGTGCCAGCAGTGAACGAACGGATGAGCAGTTCTTC,CASSERTDEQFF
TRBJ1-1,TRBD1,TRBV19,TGTGCCAGTAGTACAGGGGGCGGATTAACTGAAGCTTTCTTT,CASSTGGGLTEAFF
TRBJ2-5,TRBD2,TRBV4-1,TGCGCCAGCAGCCAAGGGTGGCTAGCGGGGTTCCAAGAGACCCAGTACTTC,CASSQGWLAGFQETQYF
TRBJ2-1,TRBD2,TRBV5-1,TGCGCCAGCAGCTTGTCGGGGGGTTCCTACAATGAGCAGTTCTTC,CASSLSGGSYNEQFF
TRBJ1-2,TRBD1,TRBV9,TGTGCCAGCAGCCTCAGTACCGGGACAGGGATTGACTATGGCTACACCTTC,CASSLSTGTGIDYGYTF
TRBJ1-3,NA,TRBV7-2,TGTGCCAGCAGCTTAGCGGGTCTGAGGAACACCATATATTTT,CASSLAGLRNTIYF